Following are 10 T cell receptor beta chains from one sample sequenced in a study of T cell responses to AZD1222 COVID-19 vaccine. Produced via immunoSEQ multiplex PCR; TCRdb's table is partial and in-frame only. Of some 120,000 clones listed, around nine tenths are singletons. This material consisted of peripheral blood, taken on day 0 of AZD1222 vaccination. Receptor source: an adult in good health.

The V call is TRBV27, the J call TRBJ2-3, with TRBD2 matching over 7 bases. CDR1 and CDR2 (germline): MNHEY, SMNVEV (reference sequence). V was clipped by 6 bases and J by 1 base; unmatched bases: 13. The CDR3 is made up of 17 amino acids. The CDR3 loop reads CASSSLAALGGTDTQYF. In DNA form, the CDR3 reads TGTGCCAGCAGCTCTCTAGCGGCCCTGGGGGGCACAGATACGCAGTATTTT.

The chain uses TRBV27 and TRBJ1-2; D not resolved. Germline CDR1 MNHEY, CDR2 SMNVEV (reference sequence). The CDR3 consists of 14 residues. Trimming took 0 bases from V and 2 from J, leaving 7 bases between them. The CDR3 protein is CASSLSPRNYGYTF. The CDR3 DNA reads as TGTGCCAGCAGTTTATCTCCCAGAAACTATGGCTACACCTTC.

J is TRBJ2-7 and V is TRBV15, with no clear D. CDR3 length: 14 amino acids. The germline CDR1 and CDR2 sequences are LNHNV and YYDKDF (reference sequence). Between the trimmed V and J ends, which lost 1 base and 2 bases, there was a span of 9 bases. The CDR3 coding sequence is TGTGCCACCAGCAGAGCGATGGGAACCTACGAGCAGTACTTC. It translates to CATSRAMGTYEQYF.

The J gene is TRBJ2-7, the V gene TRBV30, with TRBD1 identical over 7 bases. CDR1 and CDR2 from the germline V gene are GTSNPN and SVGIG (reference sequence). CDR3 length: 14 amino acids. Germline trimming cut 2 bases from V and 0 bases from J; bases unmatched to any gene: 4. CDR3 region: CAWSLQGSSYEQYF. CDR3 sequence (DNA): TGTGCCTGGAGTTTACAGGGGAGCTCCTACGAGCAGTACTTC.

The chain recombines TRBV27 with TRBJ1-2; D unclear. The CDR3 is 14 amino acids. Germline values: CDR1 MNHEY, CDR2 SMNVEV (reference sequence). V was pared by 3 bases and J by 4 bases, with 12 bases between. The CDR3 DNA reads TGTGCCAGCAGTTTGAAGGCACCGAGCTATGGCTACACCTTC. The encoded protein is CASSLKAPSYGYTF.

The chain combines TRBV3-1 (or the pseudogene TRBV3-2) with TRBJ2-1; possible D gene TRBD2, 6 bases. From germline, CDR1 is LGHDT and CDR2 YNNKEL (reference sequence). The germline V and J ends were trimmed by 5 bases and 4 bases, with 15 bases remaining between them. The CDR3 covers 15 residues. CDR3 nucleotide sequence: TGTGCCAGCAGCGTGGAGGGACGGAGATACAATGAGCAGTTCTTC. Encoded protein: CASSVEGRRYNEQFF.

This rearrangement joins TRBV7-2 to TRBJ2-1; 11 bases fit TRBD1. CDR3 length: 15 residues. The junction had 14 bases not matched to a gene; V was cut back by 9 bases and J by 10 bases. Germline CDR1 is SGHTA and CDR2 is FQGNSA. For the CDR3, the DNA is TGTGCCAGTCCGCGCGGACAGGGGGCGAGGGGAGAGCAGTTCTTC. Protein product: CASPRGQGARGEQFF.

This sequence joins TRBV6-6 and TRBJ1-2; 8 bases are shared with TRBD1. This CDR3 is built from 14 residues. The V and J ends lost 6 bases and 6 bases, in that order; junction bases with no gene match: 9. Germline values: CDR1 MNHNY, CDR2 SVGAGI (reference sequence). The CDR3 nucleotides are TGTGCCAGCAGCCTAAAACAGGGGGTGCATGGCTACACCTTC. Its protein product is CASSLKQGVHGYTF.

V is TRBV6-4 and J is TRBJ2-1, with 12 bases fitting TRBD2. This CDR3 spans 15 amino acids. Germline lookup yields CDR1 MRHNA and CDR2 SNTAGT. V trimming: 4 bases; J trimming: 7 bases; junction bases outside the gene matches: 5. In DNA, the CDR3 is TGTGCCAGCAGTGGCCTAGCGGGAGGGGGAAATGAGCAGTTCTTC. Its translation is CASSGLAGGGNEQFF.

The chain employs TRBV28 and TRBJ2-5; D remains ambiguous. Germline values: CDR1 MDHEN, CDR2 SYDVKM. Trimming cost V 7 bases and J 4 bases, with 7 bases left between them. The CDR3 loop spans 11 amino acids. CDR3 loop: CASTDLETQYF. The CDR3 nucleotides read TGTGCCAGCACAGACTTAGAGACCCAGTACTTC.